This T cell receptor (beta chain) is drawn from a study of blood T cell repertoires in COVID-19. As for the study in general: The cDNA or gDNA used as material had been derived from T cells, B-cell-depleted T cells, or PBMCs.

Germline V gene lookup returns CDR1 LGHNA and CDR2 YNFKEQ. The CDR3 is made up of 16 amino acids. V was trimmed by 0 bases and J by 4 bases, leaving 15 bases between them. Using immunoSEQ multiplex PCR, the repertoire was profiled, and TCRdb retains in-frame clones only, with some absent. This sample has some 100,000 clones, with about 85% found just once. This clone was observed a handful of times. Material for sequencing was peripheral blood. The clonotype comes from a woman in her 70s with active or convalescent COVID-19. This chain connects TRBV4-2 to TRBJ1-1; perhaps TRBD1 as D (6 bases). The DNA for the CDR3 is TGTGCCAGCAGCCAAGATAGGGGGGGGCCGGGCACTGAAGCTTTCTTT. Amino acids: CASSQDRGGPGTEAFF.